The clone carrying this T cell receptor beta chain turned up a few times. The antigen remains unidentified. CDR3 length: 17 amino acids. The V and J ends lost 7 bases and 0 bases, in that order; junction bases with no gene match: 15. CDR1 and CDR2 from the germline V gene are SQVTM and ANQGSEA. The source of the sample is a study of T-cell reconstitution after alpha-beta-depleted transplantation in children. Study observations and caveats: Newly produced T cells mostly accounted for T-cell counts and diversity one year post-transplant. The study reportedly traced alpha-beta T cells about two months after transplant to several hundred expanded graft clones.

The TCRbeta library incorporated unique molecular identifiers. TCRdb reprocessed the PCR reads via MiXCR and lists one record per CDR3 protein. The sample lists about 510,000 distinct CDR3 sequences, over 10% seen once, with 14% in the top ten. Sequencing used PBMCs, mostly from graft donor cells, obtained 180 days after TCRalphabeta/CD19-depleted stem cell transplant. The clonotype comes from a female patient aged 2 to 10 who had a stem cell transplant for aplastic anemia, so the T cells may come from the graft donor. The rearrangement uses TRBV29-1 and TRBJ2-1; 7 nucleotides line up with TRBD1. This CDR3 is CSAERPGTESSYNEQFF. In DNA form, the CDR3 reads TGCAGCGCCGAACGCCCCGGGACAGAAAGCTCCTACAATGAGCAGTTCTTC.